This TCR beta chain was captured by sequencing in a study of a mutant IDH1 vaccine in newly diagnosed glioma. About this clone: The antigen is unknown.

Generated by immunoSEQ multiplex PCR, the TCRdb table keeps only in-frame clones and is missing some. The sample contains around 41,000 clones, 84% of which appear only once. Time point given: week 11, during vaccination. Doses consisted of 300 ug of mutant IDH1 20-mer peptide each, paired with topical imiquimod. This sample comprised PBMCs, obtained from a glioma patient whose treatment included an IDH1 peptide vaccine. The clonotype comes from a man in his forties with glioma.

The CDR3 region has the DNA TGTGCCAGCTCCCTGAACGGACAGGGTACCTACGAGCAGTACTTC. Residues: CASSLNGQGTYEQYF. The rearrangement links TRBV18 to TRBJ2-7; 8 nucleotides agree with TRBD1. CDR3 length equals 15 residues. Germline CDR1 reads KGHSH; CDR2 reads LQKENI. V was clipped by 6 bases and J by 2 bases; unmatched bases: 9.